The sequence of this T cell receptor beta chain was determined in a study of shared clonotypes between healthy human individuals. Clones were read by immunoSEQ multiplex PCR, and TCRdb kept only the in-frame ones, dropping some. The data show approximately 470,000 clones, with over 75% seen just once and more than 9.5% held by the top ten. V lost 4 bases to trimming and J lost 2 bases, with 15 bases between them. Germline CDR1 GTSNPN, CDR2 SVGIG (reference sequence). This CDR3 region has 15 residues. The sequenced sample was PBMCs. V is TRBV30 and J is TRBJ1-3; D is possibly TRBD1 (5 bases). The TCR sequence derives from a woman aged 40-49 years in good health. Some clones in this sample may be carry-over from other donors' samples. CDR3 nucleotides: TGTGCCTGGACCAACCGGGGGGAGGCTGGAAACACCATATATTTT. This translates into CAWTNRGEAGNTIYF.